This TCR beta chain was captured by sequencing in a study of Graves' ophthalmopathy and Graves' hyperthyroidism. Study-wide results and caveats: The majority of expanded thyroid clonotypes above 0.001 frequency also occurred in blood.

Researchers classed hyperthyroidism as stable given no ophthalmopathy within 18 months of follow-up. A diagnosis was made from clinical symptoms together with serum thyroxine, TRAb, thyroid ultrasound and orbital computed tomography. This clonotype was counted at least ten times. Its antigen is not known. Trimming shortened V by 0 bases and J by 7 bases, and 11 bases separated the two germline ends. The germline gives CDR1 SGHRS, CDR2 YFSETQ. The CDR3 is 13 amino acids. RNA transcripts served as template for amplifying TCR beta CDR3 sequences. First-round RT-PCR relied on HTBI primers, and a second-round multiplex PCR came next. TCRdb itself ran the multiplex PCR reads through MiXCR, one entry per CDR3 protein. Among approximately 410,000 distinct CDR3 sequences listed, approximately 15% were seen once.

The source material was peripheral blood. This chain links TRBV5-1 with TRBJ2-7, with D perhaps matching TRBD2 (6 bases). The sequence derives from a woman younger than 30 with stable Graves' hyperthyroidism. The CDR3 region is CASSLVEGREQYF. Here the CDR3 DNA reads TGCGCCAGCAGCTTGGTGGAGGGTCGGGAGCAGTACTTC.